The 15 T cell receptor beta chains presented below share a single source sample, sequenced in a study of blood T cell repertoires in COVID-19. Profiling relied on immunoSEQ multiplex PCR, and the TCRdb table lists in-frame clones only, not all of them. This table holds about 240,000 clones, approximately 83% found once. Sequenced material: peripheral blood. All receptors derive from a man aged 25 to 40 who had recovered from COVID-19.

J is TRBJ1-2 and V is TRBV5-1; 7 bases are a match to TRBD1. With V trimmed by 7 bases and J by 8 bases, 8 bases remained unmatched. The CDR3 has 12 amino acids. The germline CDR1 and CDR2 sequences are SGHRS and YFSETQ. The CDR3 spells CASAQGLGGYTF. DNA for the CDR3: TGCGCCAGCGCACAGGGGTTGGGCGGCTACACCTTC.

The J gene is TRBJ1-4, the V gene TRBV3-1 (or the pseudogene TRBV3-2), with D possibly matching TRBD1 (6 bases). CDR1 LGHDT and CDR2 YNNKEL come from the germline V gene (reference sequence). The CDR3 is 14 residues long. Trimming took 1 base from V and 8 from J, leaving 11 bases between them. CDR3 in DNA: TGTGCCAGCAGCCAAGTACAGGGCGAAGAAAAACTGTTTTTT. Amino acids: CASSQVQGEEKLFF.

This chain connects TRBV28 to TRBJ1-2; 10 nucleotides align to TRBD1. Germline assignment: CDR1 MDHEN and CDR2 SYDVKM. The CDR3 consists of 15 residues. V gave up 2 bases and J gave up 7 bases; unmatched junction bases: 7. DNA for the CDR3: TGTGCCAGCAGTTTACTCGGGACAGGGGAAACTGGCTACACCTTC. This codes for CASSLLGTGETGYTF.

The chain is built from TRBV13 and TRBJ2-2; D is unclear. V shed 5 bases and J shed 0 bases, with 13 bases lying between them. The length of the CDR3 is 16 residues. The germline CDR1 and CDR2 sequences are PRHDT and FYEKMQ (reference sequence). In nucleotides, the CDR3 is TGTGCCAGCAGCCTACCCGGGTCCCCGAACACCGGGGAGCTGTTTTTT. This gives the protein CASSLPGSPNTGELFF.

The chain combines TRBV3-1 (or the pseudogene TRBV3-2) with TRBJ1-1, with D possibly being TRBD1 (5 bases). Between the trimmed V and J ends, which lost 1 base and 5 bases, there was a span of 11 bases. This CDR3 is 14 amino acids long. From germline, CDR1 is LGHDT and CDR2 YNNKEL (reference sequence). The CDR3 DNA follows: TGTGCCAGCAGCCAAGTTGGGGGGTCGACTGAAGCTTTCTTT. This codes for CASSQVGGSTEAFF.

The rearrangement links TRBV6-5 to TRBJ1-5, with 10 bases aligning to TRBD1. The CDR3 contains 12 residues. Trimming cost V 11 bases and J 9 bases; bases outside gene matches: 7. The germline V gene has CDR1 MNHEY and CDR2 SVGAGI. CDR3 sequence: CAAGTGEMPQHF. CDR3 coding DNA: TGTGCCGCCGGGACAGGGGAAATGCCCCAGCATTTT.

The chain employs TRBV5-5 and TRBJ1-5; unclear D gene. The germline CDR1 and CDR2 sequences are SGHKS and YYEKEE (reference sequence). The length of the CDR3 is 13 residues. V dropped 0 bases and J dropped 7 bases, with 8 bases sitting between them. CDR3 in amino acids: CASSLERKQPQHF. The CDR3 DNA follows: TGTGCCAGCAGCTTGGAGAGAAAACAGCCCCAGCATTTT.

This rearrangement joins TRBV7-3 to TRBJ2-5; 8 nucleotides align to TRBD1. V was clipped by 5 bases and J by 4 bases; unmatched bases: 12. This CDR3 spans 16 amino acids. The germline V gene encodes CDR1 SGHTA and CDR2 FQGTGA. The CDR3 DNA reads as TGTGCCAGCAGCGAGACAGGGGTCCTCTCAGGAGAGACCCAGTACTTC. It yields the protein CASSETGVLSGETQYF.

J is TRBJ2-3 and V is TRBV7-3, with TRBD2 identical over 12 bases. Germline-derived CDR1 and CDR2 are SGHTA and FQGTGA. The CDR3 consists of 20 residues. V lost 1 base to trimming and J lost 0 bases; unmatched junction nucleotides: 11. The CDR3 here is CASSLKPPLAGGPSTDTQYF. The DNA of the CDR3 is TGTGCCAGCAGCTTAAAACCCCCACTAGCGGGGGGCCCTAGCACAGATACGCAGTATTTT.

The chain has TRBV27 and TRBJ1-2; 8 nucleotides match TRBD1. The CDR3 is 15 residues long. Looked up from germline, CDR1 is MNHEY and CDR2 is SMNVEV (reference sequence). Losses at the gene ends were 2 bases for V and 6 bases for J; bases not matched to a gene: 8. CDR3 sequence (DNA): TGTGCCAGCAGTTTAAAGGGTCAGGGGGCGCATGGCTACACCTTC. Translation gives CASSLKGQGAHGYTF.

The chain uses TRBV11-2 and TRBJ2-7; 9 nucleotides agree with TRBD2. Unmatched junction bases numbered 4, after V lost 4 bases and J lost 3 bases. CDR3 length: 14 residues. CDR1 and CDR2 from the germline V gene are SGHAT and FQNNGV. The chain's CDR3 is CASSSTSGYYEQYF. The CDR3 DNA follows: TGTGCCAGCAGCTCGACTAGCGGATACTACGAGCAGTACTTC.

The V gene is TRBV12-3 or TRBV12-4, the J gene TRBJ1-1, with TRBD1 as a possible D gene (6 bases). V gave up 6 bases and J gave up 10 bases, with 15 bases separating them. The CDR3 has 12 residues. The CDR3: CASRKTGSRAFF. The CDR3 coding sequence is TGTGCCAGCAGGAAAACAGGGTCGCGAGCTTTCTTT.

This chain joins TRBV21-1 and TRBJ2-4; the DNA was not compared with TRBD2, the D call given in the table. TRBV21-1 is reported as a pseudogene. This CDR3 spans 19 amino acids. The CDR3 loop reads CASSNRDGELAGDQNIQYF. In DNA, the CDR3 is TGTGCCAGCAGCAATAGGGACGGTGAACTAGCGGGGGACCAAAACATTCAGTACTTC.

This chain joins TRBV7-8 and TRBJ1-2, with a tentative D call TRBD1 (6 bases). Germline CDR1 reads SGHVS; CDR2 reads FQNEAQ. Trimming left V 1 base short and J 3 bases short, with 21 bases between. The CDR3 has 18 residues. CDR3 region: CASSLGAGVFSSYYGYTF. The CDR3 DNA reads as TGTGCCAGCAGCTTAGGGGCAGGGGTTTTCTCGTCCTACTATGGCTACACCTTC.

A single count supports this clone. CDR3 DNA: TGTGCCAGCAGTTATGTTCGCTATAGCAATCAGCCCCAGCATTTT. This gives the protein CASSYVRYSNQPQHF. The chain carries TRBV28 and TRBJ1-5; no clear D gene. The V end was cut by 4 bases, the J end by 0 bases, with 10 bases between. In germline, CDR1 is MDHEN, CDR2 SYDVKM. This CDR3 has 15 residues.